Listed below are T cell receptor beta chains from one sample, sequenced in a study of a mutant IDH1 vaccine in newly diagnosed glioma. Generated by immunoSEQ multiplex PCR, the TCRdb table keeps only in-frame clones and is missing some. The sample lists about 32,000 clones; around 73% were seen once. No antigen is known for these receptors. This specimen was PBMCs, taken from a glioma patient whose treatment included an IDH1 peptide vaccine. The receptor set was obtained from a woman aged 40 to 50 with glioma. Both conserved end residues are part of each CDR3. A D gene is named only where the DNA matches it firmly. Only some rows state a clone size, as once, few, many or a class for expanded clones.

TRBV30	few	12	TRBJ1-1	.	CAWSHGGTEAFF	TGTGCCTGGAGCCACGGGGGCACTGAAGCTTTCTTT
TRBV25-1	once	15	TRBJ2-7	TRBD1	CASSDTRDRAYEQYF	TGTGCCAGCAGTGATACCCGGGACAGGGCCTACGAGCAGTACTTC
TRBV9	once	16	TRBJ2-3	.	CASSVAYGGYTDTQYF	TGTGCCAGCAGCGTAGCTTACGGGGGATACACAGATACGCAGTATTTT
TRBV4-2	.	14	TRBJ2-1	.	CASSQDTRSNEQFF	TGTGCCAGCAGCCAAGATACTAGGAGCAATGAGCAGTTCTTC
TRBV7-9	.	15	TRBJ2-3	.	CASSLSDGDTDTQYF	TGTGCCAGCAGCTTAAGCGACGGTGACACAGATACGCAGTATTTT
TRBV6-5	.	13	TRBJ2-7	.	CASSYSRMGEQYF	TGTGCCAGCAGTTACTCCAGGATGGGAGAGCAGTACTTC
TRBV18	.	15	TRBJ2-7	.	CASSLYTAYPSEQYF	TGTGCCAGCTCACTCTACACGGCATATCCCTCCGAGCAGTACTTC
TRBV4-3	.	16	TRBJ2-7	TRBD2	CASSQDRGGGANEQYF	TGCGCCAGCAGCCAAGATCGGGGCGGGGGGGCCAACGAGCAGTACTTC
TRBV5-6	.	15	TRBJ1-2	.	CASSYLGGGRAGYTF	TGTGCCAGCAGCTATCTTGGGGGGGGGCGAGCCGGCTACACCTTC
TRBV30	.	14	TRBJ1-2	TRBD1	CAWSLDRGIGGYTF	TGTGCCTGGAGCCTGGACAGGGGGATTGGGGGCTACACCTTC
TRBV7-8	.	16	TRBJ2-1	TRBD2	CASSLGILAAQTEQFF	TGTGCCAGCAGCTTGGGCATTCTAGCGGCCCAGACCGAGCAGTTCTTC
TRBV2	.	12	TRBJ2-3	.	CASAYPTDTQYF	TGTGCCAGCGCCTATCCGACAGATACGCAGTATTTT
TRBV5-1	.	16	TRBJ1-3	TRBD1	CASSLALGGAGNTIYF	TGCGCCAGCAGCTTGGCCTTAGGGGGCGCTGGAAACACCATATATTTT
TRBV7-8	.	13	TRBJ1-2	.	CASSYTAYYGYTF	TGTGCCAGCAGCTATACAGCTTACTATGGCTACACCTTC
TRBV6-5	.	13	TRBJ1-4	.	CASKGPMGEKLFF	TGTGCCAGCAAGGGGCCCATGGGGGAAAAACTGTTTTTT
TRBV7-6	.	13	TRBJ2-1	TRBD2	CATGTSGYNEQFF	TGTGCTACCGGGACTAGCGGCTACAATGAGCAGTTCTTC
TRBV4-1	.	17	TRBJ2-7	TRBD2	CASSQPSGARNLYEQYF	TGCGCCAGCAGCCAACCGAGCGGGGCCCGGAACCTCTACGAGCAGTACTTC
TRBV5-1	.	15	TRBJ2-7	TRBD1	CASSQSGTGFYEQYF	TGCGCCAGCAGCCAGTCCGGGACAGGGTTCTACGAGCAGTACTTC
TRBV29-1	once	12	TRBJ1-2	.	CSVNKGNYGYTF	TGCAGCGTTAACAAAGGAAACTATGGCTACACCTTC
TRBV30	.	14	TRBJ2-3	.	CAFRPGSGPDTQYF	TGTGCCTTTCGCCCGGGATCTGGACCAGATACGCAGTATTTT
TRBV27	.	17	TRBJ1-1	TRBD1	CASSPGQDIVRGPEAFF	TGTGCCAGCAGTCCGGGACAGGATATAGTGAGGGGGCCTGAAGCTTTCTTT
TRBV5-6	.	14	TRBJ1-1	.	CASSPWDTNTEAFF	TGTGCCAGCAGCCCTTGGGACACGAACACTGAAGCTTTCTTT
TRBV27	.	16	TRBJ1-1	.	CASRDPVTGPNTEAFF	TGTGCCAGCAGGGACCCAGTGACAGGCCCGAACACTGAAGCTTTCTTT
TRBV29-1	.	14	TRBJ2-1	TRBD2	CSVGATSGGQEQFF	TGCAGCGTTGGCGCGACTAGCGGGGGTCAGGAGCAGTTCTTC
TRBV18	.	13	TRBJ1-4	.	CASSARTDSKLFF	TGTGCCAGCTCAGCGAGGACAGATTCAAAACTGTTTTTT
TRBV5-3	.	15	TRBJ2-5	TRBD1	CARRTTGSHLETQYF	TGTGCCAGAAGGACGACAGGGTCCCATTTGGAGACCCAGTACTTC
TRBV30	.	13	TRBJ2-1	.	CAWAGDSYNEQFF	TGTGCCTGGGCGGGCGACTCCTACAATGAGCAGTTCTTC
TRBV6-5	few	12	TRBJ1-3	.	CASSYNGRDVYF	TGTGCCAGCAGTTATAACGGACGGGACGTATATTTT
TRBV7-2	once	17	TRBJ1-4	TRBD1	CASSFGTASSPLGQLFF	TGTGCCAGCAGCTTCGGGACAGCCAGCTCCCCATTAGGGCAACTGTTTTTT
TRBV2	.	12	TRBJ1-1	TRBD1	CASSGGQGRAFF	TGTGCCAGCAGTGGGGGACAGGGCAGAGCTTTCTTT
TRBV2	.	15	TRBJ2-5	.	CASSKGPSLGETQYF	TGTGCCAGCAGCAAGGGGCCTAGCCTGGGGGAGACCCAGTACTTC
TRBV6-1	.	15	TRBJ2-2	.	CASRGPGHNTGELFF	TGTGCCAGCAGGGGCCCGGGACACAACACCGGGGAGCTGTTTTTT
TRBV29-1	once	14	TRBJ2-1	TRBD2	CSVGLAGGLGEQFF	TGCAGCGTTGGACTAGCGGGGGGGCTTGGGGAGCAGTTCTTC
TRBV9	.	13	TRBJ2-1	TRBD2	CASSGRGVNEQFF	TGTGCCAGCAGCGGCCGGGGGGTTAATGAGCAGTTCTTC
TRBV4-3	.	14	TRBJ1-5	.	CASSQEFGFGPQHF	TGCGCCAGCAGCCAAGAATTCGGTTTTGGGCCCCAGCATTTT
TRBV5-4	.	16	TRBJ2-3	TRBD2	CASSPPRGGEPDTQYF	TGTGCCAGCAGCCCCCCGCGGGGGGGGGAGCCAGATACGCAGTATTTT
TRBV9	.	14	TRBJ1-2	TRBD1	CASSEGQRNYGYTF	TGTGCCAGCAGCGAGGGACAGCGTAACTATGGCTACACCTTC
TRBV4-2	.	16	TRBJ1-2	.	CASSQAHRDLDYGYTF	TGTGCCAGCAGCCAAGCCCACAGGGACCTTGACTATGGCTACACCTTC
TRBV19	.	15	TRBJ2-5	.	CASSPSRAAQETQYF	TGTGCCAGTAGTCCGTCCAGGGCGGCCCAAGAGACCCAGTACTTC
TRBV6-1	.	15	TRBJ1-4	.	CASSEGDYVREKLFF	TGTGCCAGCAGTGAAGGGGACTATGTTAGGGAAAAACTGTTTTTT